The present entry profiles one T cell receptor beta chain with its context. Its recognized antigen is unknown. No base quality information exists; no much larger clone differs at one position. The sample belongs to a study of cytomegalovirus exposure and HLA in healthy donors (dated by TCRdb to 2016 to 2017). About the investigation overall: In an earlier analysis of fewer than 750 of the donors, 276 Gb of sequence data and roughly 100 million unique TCR beta sequences from approximately 180 million T cells were reported. An early release that covered 640 HLA-typed donors contained about 300 gigabases of sequencing data and tens of millions of unique TCR sequences. Of the roughly 430 genotyped donors, approximately 80% fell in the genetic ancestry cluster associated with self-reported Caucasian donors. The study aimed to test whether signatures of past pathogen exposure could be identified by cataloging public T cell receptors. Using immunosequencing, the study profiled T cell repertoires from 666 subjects and related those repertoires to cytomegalovirus serostatus. In addition to the first cohort of hundreds of subjects, a separate validation cohort of approximately 130 different subjects was used. To predict cytomegalovirus infection status, the study brought together high-throughput TCR immunosequencing, statistical association of individual TCRs with disease status, and machine learning. To study patterns of TCR occurrence, a later analysis re-analyzed previously published TCR beta repertoires from 666 donors and added high-resolution HLA genotyping. Rather than using new phenotypic data, the later analysis identified candidate immune exposures from TCR beta sequences and from how often those sequences occurred across donors. In an earlier analysis of around 540 of the donors, high-throughput TCR beta sequencing was used to judge whether each TCR beta V gene segment behaved as functional or pseudogenic. Donor age, sex, ethnicity and CMV serostatus were compiled alongside the repertoire data. In a later genetic analysis, genome-wide SNP genotypes for about three fifths of the roughly 670 donors were used, and that subset was treated as a discovery cohort. Every discovery cohort repertoire had been produced on one sequencing platform. HLA typing covered class I and class II loci at four-digit resolution. Typing coverage differed by locus: A, B, C, DRB1 and DQB1 were typed in roughly 620-630 donors, DQA1 in about 560, DPA1 in some 600, and DPB1 in just under 490. Roughly 5 DR-DQ haplotypes were handled as single units for association and clustering, since linkage in the cohort was strong. Among about 410 genotyped donors of the cohort, an average of approximately 200,000 unique TCR beta nucleotide sequences was sequenced per donor, of which 15% to 20% were non-productive.

CDR1 and CDR2 were assigned from the germline V gene as MDHEN and SYDVKM. The junction shows trimming of 2 bases on V and 1 base on J, plus 12 bases between the germline ends. Inclusive of the bounding cysteine and phenylalanine, the CDR3 is 16 residues long. Of the read, only the CDR3 DNA is kept; its 48 bases are in frame from base 1. The library came from the immunoSEQ multiplex PCR assay. A mixture of 60 forward primers for TCR Vbeta segments and 13 reverse primers for TCR Jbeta segments was used in the multiplex PCR. A multiplex PCR assay on genomic DNA amplified the CDR3 region of rearranged TCR beta genes. Amplified TCR beta libraries were sequenced as 87-base-pair reads on the Illumina HiSeq System. In the source study's methods: A later analysis tallied 70 million to 100 million unique TCR beta chains across the 666 repertoires, and around 9.9 million of those chains were shared by two or more donors. A nearest-neighbor algorithm error-corrected the raw reads and collapsed the reads into unique sequences, merging closely related sequences to remove PCR and sequencing errors. Alignment of CDR3 sequences to IMGT reference sequences was used to assign V, D and J gene segments. For a sequence to be retained, at least a six-nucleotide match to both a V gene segment and a J gene segment was required. Rearrangements were classified as productive when the CDR3 lacked stop codons and remained in frame with V and J, and all other rearrangements were classified as non-productive. CDR3 was defined according to IMGT convention as the region running from the second conserved V-encoded cysteine to the conserved J-encoded phenylalanine. Sequences without an unambiguous match to a single V gene segment were excluded from the earlier analysis of approximately 600 of the donors. An earlier analysis of fewer than 650 of the donors classified V segments as functional when productive rearrangements were above 56.7% and as segregating when the standard deviation between donors was above 5%. A statistical classification framework was built to diagnose cytomegalovirus status from the catalog of TCR beta chain sequences. In a later analysis, TCR nucleotide sequences were compared against IMGT/GENE-DB human TR gene sequences so that V and J genes could be assigned. A later analysis assigned CDR3 sequences and most-parsimonious VDJ recombination scenarios with the TCRdist pipeline. In a later analysis, each TCR beta chain was defined by its CDR3 amino acid sequence together with its V-gene family, and reads without a unique V-gene family were excluded. As a way to deal with suspected cross-contamination and a sequencing artifact, a later analysis dropped more than 500 nucleotide sequences that were highly shared and had low generation probability. A later analysis calculated a clonal expansion index for each public chain from normalized within-repertoire ranks of inferred template counts. A later analysis computed generation probabilities with a VDJ recombination model fitted to out-of-frame rearrangements, and checked the results against IGoR. A later analysis scored TCR-TCR, TCR-HLA and TCR-CMV co-occurrence with hypergeometric tests, applying a repertoire-size bias correction to TCR pairs. To estimate false discovery rates, a later analysis permuted the HLA or CMV assignments 20 times. In a later analysis, co-occurring TCRs were grouped with DBSCAN, and TCRdist sequence similarity was added when clustering was performed within HLA-allele-positive subsets. Repertoires with fewer than 30,000 or more than 120,000 public chains, plus five repertoires with anomalous nucleotide sharing, were excluded from co-occurrence clustering. TCRdb mirrors the immuneACCESS table, restricted to in-frame sequences. Some clones are absent from its copies; in checked studies, under half trace to an unresolved V gene, and the reason for the others is unknown. That table gives V, J and clone size, and the DNA gave D and trimming. This sample comprises hundreds of thousands of clones, almost 80% of them detected only once. The ten largest clones take up 1.5% to 2% of the sample.

The cohort was made up of about 670 healthy bone marrow donors. At the time of sampling, every cohort member was nominally healthy, though immune exposures that went unrecorded were likely present. The donor tested CMV seronegative, placing the donor among the 352 seronegative members of the cohort. A peripheral blood sample was provided by each donor, and peripheral blood mononuclear cells were used for TCR beta sequencing. The Qiagen DNeasy Blood Extraction Kit was used to extract genomic DNA from the blood cell samples. Study-wide findings and limitations: The only immune exposure information available for the cohort was CMV serostatus. Most CMV-associated TCR beta chains appeared to be HLA-restricted in a later analysis, and the HLA associations seemed to be driven largely by CMV exposure. In a later analysis, HLA-associated TCR beta chains were found to be more clonally expanded and to have lower generation probabilities than equally common non-associated chains. Because HLA typing was missing for some donors at each locus, association tests included only the typed subset. In both the original and validation cohorts, the classifier was reported to diagnose cytomegalovirus status with high specificity and sensitivity. It was suggested by the authors that the approach could potentially be generalized to other disease states and immunological phenotypes. In vitro tests confirmed that a few of the cytomegalovirus-associated TCR beta chains recognize cytomegalovirus antigens. Presence/absence analyses assumed roughly uniform sequencing depth across donors, an assumption that may not hold. The sequencing pipeline was judged likely to have produced a cluster of highly shared sequence variants as a technical artifact. Linkage disequilibrium might explain the correlated functional status among segregating V segments, but an unknown experimental factor could not be ruled out. According to a later analysis, parvovirus B19, influenza, CMV and Epstein-Barr virus appeared linked to several top co-occurrence clusters. Most TCR sequences were seen in very few donors, while some public TCRs were found in many individuals. Specific HLA alleles were associated with roughly 16,000 TCR beta sequences at a false discovery rate of 0.05 in a later analysis. A further reported finding was that TCR beta sequences accurately predicted the HLA-A and HLA-B alleles for most subjects in the first cohort. Approximately 16 rarely observed V segments, including chromosome 9 orphons, were excluded from the earlier analysis of several hundred of the donors because counts were too low. In an earlier analysis of more than 450 of the donors, most TCR beta V segments were observed in productive rearrangements about 87% or about 30% of the time, broadly matching IMGT annotations. This cohort had only TCR beta chains sequenced, and the lack of alpha or paired-chain data limited which features could be detected. Some IMGT-functional V segments, including TRBV6-2 and TRBV6-3, could not be told apart with the 87-base-pair reads, so those segments were excluded. A later analysis found that TCR association rates varied across HLA loci, with DRB1 alleles showing the most associated TCRs and HLA-C alleles the fewest. A later genetic analysis associated a missense DCLRE1C variant with V-gene and J-gene trimming of TCR beta chains, and an independent cohort replicated the association. Assigning TCR associations to individual alleles was difficult when HLA alleles, especially DR and DQ, strongly co-occurred. According to a later genetic analysis, donors in an Asian-associated ancestry cluster had fewer N-insertions in productive TCRs than the approximately 670-donor mean. In the study, 164 TCR beta chains were listed as associated with cytomegalovirus.

This sequence was found in a man aged 18-30 years in good health and CMV-seronegative. The chain couples TRBV28 to TRBJ2-4, with the identity of the D gene unclear. The sample was PBMCs. CDR3 region: CASSLNMESAKNIQYF. The sequenced DNA is TGTGCCAGCAGTTTAAACATGGAGTCCGCCAAAAACATTCAGTACTTC.